This passage covers 18 T cell receptor beta chains from one sample sequenced in a study of shared clonotypes between healthy human individuals. Profiled with immunoSEQ multiplex PCR; TCRdb holds only in-frame clones, not every one. The data contain roughly 2.2 million clones, just under 95% of them singletons. Source material: naive CD4+ T cells from PBMCs. Noted subset: CD45RA+ positively selected. These receptors came from a man aged 18-30 years in good health. Some clones in this sample may be carry-over from other donors' samples.

The rearrangement uses TRBV30 and TRBJ2-4; no clear D gene. V lost 1 base, J lost 1 base, and 2 bases lay in between. Germline-derived CDR1 and CDR2 are GTSNPN and SVGIG (reference sequence). CDR3 size: 12 residues. This chain's CDR3 is CAWSGAKNIQYF. CDR3 DNA sequence: TGTGCCTGGAGTGGGGCCAAAAACATTCAGTACTTC. Using reference TRBV30 and TRBJ2-4 for the parts outside the CDR3, the full variable domain is SQTIHQWPATLVQPVGSPLSLECTVEGTSNPNLYWYRQAAGRGLQLLFYSVGIGQISSEVPQNLSASRPQDRQFILSSKKLLLSDSGFYLCAWSGAKNIQYFGAGTRLSVL.

V and J are TRBV6-1 and TRBJ2-3; 8 bases fit TRBD2. The length of the CDR3 is 15 residues. V lost 6 bases to trimming and J lost 5 bases; unmatched junction nucleotides: 10. The germline V gene encodes CDR1 MNHNS and CDR2 SASEGT. CDR3 in amino acids: CASRYQRENLDTQYF. The CDR3 DNA is TGTGCCAGCAGATACCAGCGGGAGAATCTAGATACGCAGTATTTT.

This chain links TRBV12-5 with TRBJ2-1; 13 bases are shared with TRBD2. V shed 5 bases and J 1 base; nucleotides not matched to a gene: 14. CDR3 size: 20 residues. Germline lookup yields CDR1 LGHNT and CDR2 FRNRAP. The CDR3 sequence is CASGPQGTSGRARSYNEQFF. The CDR3 DNA reads TGTGCTAGTGGTCCCCAAGGTACTAGCGGGAGGGCCAGGTCCTACAATGAGCAGTTCTTC.

This clone was observed once. The V and J genes are TRBV6-1 and TRBJ2-7, with 8 nucleotides matching TRBD1. The CDR3 is made up of 16 amino acids. Germline trimming cut 2 bases from V and 6 bases from J; bases unmatched to any gene: 12. Per germline, CDR1 MNHNS and CDR2 SASEGT. In nucleotides, the CDR3 is TGTGCCAGCAGTGAAAGGAGTGACAGGGGTTGGCTCGAGCAGTACTTC. Protein sequence: CASSERSDRGWLEQYF.

A few counts support this clone. Other DNA sequences in the sample encode the same CDR3. This chain uses TRBV5-1 with TRBJ1-5, with D unresolved. Per germline, CDR1 SGHRS and CDR2 YFSETQ. V lost 4 bases, J lost 0 bases, and 5 bases lay in between. There are 13 residues in the CDR3. CDR3 in DNA: TGCGCCAGCAGCCTGTATAGCAATCAGCCCCAGCATTTT. Residues: CASSLYSNQPQHF.

This sequence joins TRBV28 and TRBJ1-5; D call uncertain. The CDR3 extends over 15 amino acids. Germline V gene sequence: CDR1 MDHEN, CDR2 SYDVKM. The V end was cut by 7 bases, the J end by 1 base, with 14 bases between. The CDR3 sequence is CASTVGGRSNQPQHF. In DNA, the CDR3 is TGTGCCAGCACCGTAGGAGGGCGCAGCAATCAGCCCCAGCATTTT.

The chain employs TRBV28 and TRBJ2-3; perhaps TRBD1 as D (6 bases). The CDR3 sequence is 13 residues long. Trimming pared 8 bases from V and 6 bases from J, leaving 15 bases between. Germline lookup yields CDR1 MDHEN and CDR2 SYDVKM. The CDR3 DNA reads as TGTGCCAGCGCCCCTGGGGGCCGTGATACGCAGTATTTT. Translation: CASAPGGRDTQYF.

The chain joins TRBV25-1 to TRBJ2-5; the D gene is possibly TRBD1 (6 bases). This CDR3 has 16 residues. Trimming stripped 1 base from V and 2 bases from J, with 14 bases between. Germline V gives CDR1 MGHDK, CDR2 SYGVNS. CDR3 nucleotides: TGTGCCAGCAGTGAATTGAGGGCAGGGGCACAAGAGACCCAGTACTTC. Encoded protein: CASSELRAGAQETQYF.

The genes are TRBV19 and TRBJ2-7; D tentatively fits TRBD1 or TRBD2 (5 bases each). Germline loops: CDR1 LNHDA, CDR2 SQIVND (reference sequence). The CDR3 spans 14 residues. Trimming left V 3 bases short and J 6 bases short, with 15 bases between. The CDR3 here is CASSIVGVGGEQYF. Written as DNA, the CDR3 is TGTGCCAGTAGTATCGTCGGCGTTGGGGGCGAGCAGTACTTC.

V is TRBV14 and J is TRBJ1-1, with TRBD1 identical over 8 bases. CDR3 length equals 15 residues. The V segment lost 7 bases and the J segment 8 bases; nucleotides outside the gene matches: 15. Germline CDR1 is SGHDN and CDR2 is FVKESK. This chain's CDR3 is CASTRSGQGRREAFF. CDR3 nucleotides: TGTGCCAGCACCCGAAGCGGACAGGGAAGGCGAGAAGCTTTCTTT. The whole variable domain, filled in from reference TRBV14 and TRBJ1-1, reads EAGVTQFPSHSVIEKGQTVTLRCDPISGHDNLYWYRRVMGKEIKFLLHFVKESKQDESGMPNNRFLAERTGGTYSTLKVQPAELEDSGVYFCASTRSGQGRREAFFGQGTRLTVV.

The chain combines TRBV6-5 with TRBJ1-1, with a tentative D call TRBD1 (6 bases). There are 14 residues in the CDR3. Trimming shortened V by 9 bases and J by 6 bases, and 20 bases separated the two germline ends. Germline values: CDR1 MNHEY, CDR2 SVGAGI. The CDR3 loop reads CASMRGGRGSEAFF. In DNA, the CDR3 is TGTGCCAGTATGCGGGGGGGGCGCGGATCTGAAGCTTTCTTT.

In this sample, this clone turned up a few times. This chain joins TRBV5-1 and TRBJ1-1; D uncertain. Germline V gene sequence: CDR1 SGHRS, CDR2 YFSETQ. The CDR3 totals 13 residues. Trimming shortened V by 7 bases and J by 1 base, and 11 bases separated the two germline ends. CDR3 amino acids: CASAPGRNTEAFF. Written as DNA, the CDR3 is TGCGCCAGCGCCCCTGGGAGGAACACTGAAGCTTTCTTT.

This chain connects TRBV18 to TRBJ2-7; D is undetermined. Per germline, CDR1 KGHSH and CDR2 LQKENI. Trimming pared 4 bases from V and 0 bases from J, leaving 4 bases between. CDR3 length equals 12 residues. CDR3 in amino acids: CASSRGSYEQYF. The CDR3 nucleotides are TGTGCCAGCTCACGGGGCTCCTACGAGCAGTACTTC.

The V and J genes are TRBV5-1 and TRBJ2-7; D is undetermined. This CDR3 comprises 14 residues. Trimming cost V 2 bases and J 5 bases, with 14 bases left between them. Per germline, CDR1 SGHRS and CDR2 YFSETQ. CDR3 sequence (DNA): TGCGCCAGCAGCTTTCGACCCTCCTGGGACGAGCAGTACTTC. The encoded protein is CASSFRPSWDEQYF.

The chain employs TRBV28 and TRBJ2-7; D uncertain. This CDR3 has 15 amino acids. Germline V gene lookup returns CDR1 MDHEN and CDR2 SYDVKM. The ends were cut back, 3 bases at V and 1 base at J, with 13 bases in the middle. In nucleotides, the CDR3 is TGTGCCAGCAGTTTTTTACGGACGGAGTCCTACGAGCAGTACTTC. This sequence encodes CASSFLRTESYEQYF.

The genes are TRBV4-1 and TRBJ2-7, with 9 bases aligning to TRBD1. V gave up 0 bases and J gave up 6 bases; unmatched junction bases: 12. Germline loops: CDR1 MGHRA, CDR2 YSYEKL. There are 17 residues in the CDR3. The CDR3 here is CASSQDGRWDRAFEQYF. The CDR3 DNA follows: TGCGCCAGCAGCCAAGACGGCCGTTGGGACAGGGCCTTCGAGCAGTACTTC.

V and J are TRBV6-1 and TRBJ2-3; D is undetermined. Deletions cut 7 bases from V and 0 bases from J, with 5 bases between. This CDR3 contains 12 residues. Per the germline V gene, CDR1 is MNHNS and CDR2 is SASEGT. The CDR3, as DNA: TGTGCCAGCACTGCAAGCACAGATACGCAGTATTTT. Protein: CASTASTDTQYF.

The V and J genes are TRBV7-9 and TRBJ2-5; D call uncertain. The CDR3 covers 13 residues. V was trimmed by 0 bases and J by 5 bases, leaving 7 bases between them. Germline-derived CDR1 and CDR2 are SEHNR and FQNEAQ (reference sequence). CDR3 residues: CASSLAVSETQYF. As DNA, the CDR3 is TGTGCCAGCAGCTTAGCGGTATCGGAGACCCAGTACTTC. The full variable domain, its missing parts supplied by reference TRBV7-9 and TRBJ2-5, is DTGVSQNPRHKITKRGQNVTFRCDPISEHNRLYWYRQTLGQGPEFLTYFQNEAQLEKSRLLSDRFSAERPKGSFSTLEIQRTEQGDSAMYLCASSLAVSETQYFGPGTRLLVL.